This TCR beta chain was profiled in a study of blood T cell repertoires in COVID-19. Across the whole study: The analysed material was cDNA or gDNA that came from T cells, B-cell-depleted T cells, or PBMCs.

TCRdb's table, derived via immunoSEQ multiplex PCR, lists solely in-frame clones and lacks some. This table has some 320,000 clones, roughly 86% appearing once. Per the germline V gene, CDR1 is SGHRS and CDR2 is YFSETQ. J was trimmed by 2 bases and V by 4 bases; bases with no gene match: 11. The CDR3 consists of 16 residues. Sequenced sample: peripheral blood. The genes are TRBV5-1 and TRBJ2-5, with 7 bases that match TRBD1. The clonotype comes from a woman aged 45-59 years who had recovered from COVID-19. The CDR3 nucleotides are TGCGCCAGCAGCACCTCGGGACAGCAAGGGCAAGAGACCCAGTACTTC. This translates into CASSTSGQQGQETQYF.